This T cell receptor (beta chain) originates from a study of cytomegalovirus exposure and HLA in healthy donors. Details on this clone: Its antigen is not identified.

Overall study results and limits: The productive fraction for most TCR beta V segments was about 87% or about 30% in an earlier analysis.

PCR employed 60 Vbeta and 13 Jbeta primers. Libraries were prepared by immunoSEQ multiplex PCR; TCRdb keeps only in-frame clonotypes and omits some of them. The table has 100,000 or so clones, 81% seen once. V lost 0 bases and J lost 12, with 12 bases in between. The CDR3 contains 13 residues. From germline, CDR1 is LGHNA and CDR2 YSLEER. The records do not include a CMV serostatus for this donor. The chain links TRBV4-3 to TRBJ2-1; D ambiguous. Sequenced: PBMCs. This TCR came from a human donor in good health. The CDR3 sequence is CASSQDRATLQFF. Here the CDR3 DNA reads TGCGCCAGCAGCCAAGATCGCGCGACACTGCAGTTCTTC.